This T cell receptor beta chain was captured in a study of human T cells and chemical hapten exposure. TCRdb recomputed calls from the RACE reads with MiXCR, one row per CDR3 protein. The sample has approximately 400,000 distinct CDR3 sequences; 5.1% are singletons. Study results and caveats: The formation of large CDR3 similarity clusters by expanded TCRs significantly exceeded that of controls. PT1 expanded TCR numbers tracked positively with patch test score. It should be noted that donors had alopecia, so their immune response may differ from healthy people's.

Time point specified: pre-sensitization, week 0. Treatment reported: therapeutic diphenylcyclopropenone sensitization with weekly scalp DPC. To note about this clonotype: Its antigen is as yet unknown.

The CDR3 sequence is 16 residues long. With 4 bases clipped from V and 7 bases from J, the junction kept 13 bases outside the gene matches. Per germline, CDR1 SGHRS and CDR2 YFSETQ. This sequence joins TRBV5-1 and TRBJ2-7, with TRBD1 identical over 11 bases. The source was whole blood, collected in connection with sensitization to the hapten diphenylcyclopropenone (DPC). The clonotype was recovered from a woman between 50 and 59 years old with alopecia areata. Some clones in this sample may be carry-over from other donors' samples. The CDR3 DNA reads as TGCGCCAGCAGCCCCTCCCGGGACAGGGGGTTGTATGAGCAGTACTTC. Translating it yields CASSPSRDRGLYEQYF. Based on the CDR3 plus reference TRBV5-1 and TRBJ2-7, the full variable domain is KAGVTQTPRYLIKTRGQQVTLSCSPISGHRSVSWYQQTPGQGLQFLFEYFSETQRNKGNFPGRFSGRQFSNSRSEMNVSTLELGDSALYLCASSPSRDRGLYEQYFGPGTRLTVT.